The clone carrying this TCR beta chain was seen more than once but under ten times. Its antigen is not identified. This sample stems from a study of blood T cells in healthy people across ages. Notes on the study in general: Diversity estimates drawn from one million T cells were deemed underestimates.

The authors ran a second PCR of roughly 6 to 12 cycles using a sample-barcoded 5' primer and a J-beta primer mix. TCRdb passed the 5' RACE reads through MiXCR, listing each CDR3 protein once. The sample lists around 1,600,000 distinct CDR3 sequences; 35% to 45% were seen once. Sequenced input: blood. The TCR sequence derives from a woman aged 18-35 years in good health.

This CDR3 reads CASSYSWTYNEQFF. DNA of the CDR3: TGTGCCAGCAGTTACTCGTGGACGTACAATGAGCAGTTCTTC. V is TRBV6-5 and J is TRBJ2-1; no reliable D call. Trimming stripped 0 bases from V and 4 bases from J, with 7 bases between. The CDR3 covers 14 residues. Germline V gene lookup returns CDR1 MNHEY and CDR2 SVGAGI.